This is a list of T cell receptor beta chains from one sample in a study of T cells in tuberculosis. Sequencing was performed with immunoSEQ multiplex PCR; in TCRdb, only in-frame clones are kept and a portion is missing. Found here are tens of thousands of clones, approximately 97% of them singletons; the top ten hold 6.2%. Sequences were obtained from PBMCs. All receptors derive from a donor under 30 with latent tuberculosis or without tuberculosis infection. Each CDR3 is given with its conserved first and last residue. Fields, in order: D gene, J gene, clone size, CDR3 length, V gene, CDR3 DNA, CDR3 protein. D genes are given only for firm matches. Rows give clone size only sometimes, using once, few, many, or a class for an expanded clone.

>TRBD1|TRBJ1-2|once|15|TRBV5-1
TGCGCCAGCAGCTTGCTCCCAGGGACAGGCTATCCAATTACCTTC
CASSLLPGTGYPITF
>TRBD1|TRBJ2-1|NA|20|TRBV6-1
TGTGCCAGCAGTGAAGTCCTAAGGGGGCTTTTCCTTAGCTCCTACAATGAGCAGTTCTTC
CASSEVLRGLFLSSYNEQFF
>NA|TRBJ2-7|NA|13|TRBV6-5
TGTGCCAGCAGAGATGGACAGAGCTACGAGCAGTACTTC
CASRDGQSYEQYF
>TRBD1|TRBJ1-2|NA|16|TRBV5-1
TGCGCCAGCAGCTTTGGGGACAGCCAGCAATCAGGAGGCTACACCTTC
CASSFGDSQQSGGYTF
>TRBD1|TRBJ1-1|once|15|TRBV5-1
TGCGCCAGCAGCTCGGGACAGGGGCGGAACACTGAAGCTTTCTTT
CASSSGQGRNTEAFF
>NA|TRBJ1-3|NA|14|TRBV27
TGTGCCAGCAGTACGGGGGGCTCTGGAAACACCATATATTTT
CASSTGGSGNTIYF
>TRBD1|TRBJ2-7|NA|13|TRBV27
TGTGCCAGCAGGAGGACAGGGGACTACGAGCAGTACTTC
CASRRTGDYEQYF
>NA|TRBJ2-7|few|15|TRBV5-1
TGCGCCAGCAGCTCCTATAGCGGTAGCTCCTACGAGCAGTACTTC
CASSSYSGSSYEQYF
>NA|TRBJ1-2|once|13|TRBV4-1
TGCGCCAGCAGCCCACCCACAAACTATGGCTACACCTTC
CASSPPTNYGYTF
>NA|TRBJ2-7|NA|14|TRBV19
TGTGCCAGTAGTATTTGGACAGCGTCAGACGAGCAGTACTTC
CASSIWTASDEQYF
>NA|TRBJ2-1|NA|18|TRBV11-3
TGTGCCAGCAGCTTAGATAAGTTTGGGGAGATCTCCTACAATGAGCAGTTCTTC
CASSLDKFGEISYNEQFF
>NA|TRBJ2-1|NA|16|TRBV29-1
TGCAGCGTTTCTTATCTGGCGGTCGGGTCCTACAATGAGCAGTTCTTC
CSVSYLAVGSYNEQFF
>NA|TRBJ1-2|NA|14|TRBV6-5
TGTGCCAGCAGCCACCAGCAGGGTTTCTATGGCTACACCTTC
CASSHQQGFYGYTF
>NA|TRBJ1-2|NA|14|TRBV19
TGTGCCAGTAGTACTGTGGCAGGGGCTTATGGCTACACCTTC
CASSTVAGAYGYTF
>TRBD2|TRBJ2-1|NA|14|TRBV4-1
TGCGCCAGCAGCCGGTTAGCGGGAGACAGTGAGCAGTTCTTC
CASSRLAGDSEQFF
>TRBD1|TRBJ2-5|NA|16|TRBV6-5
TGTGCCAGCAGTTCCGCCCGGGACAGGGAGGCGGAGACCCAGTACTTC
CASSSARDREAETQYF
>NA|TRBJ1-1|once|14|TRBV2
TGTGCCAGCGGTTTTCCGACAGTGAACACTGAAGCTTTCTTT
CASGFPTVNTEAFF
>NA|TRBJ1-1|NA|12|TRBV27
TGTGCCAGCAGTGGGGGAGGCACTGAAGCTTTCTTT
CASSGGGTEAFF
>TRBD1|TRBJ2-7|NA|18|TRBV27
TGTGCCAGCAGTTCCCACGGGACAGGGGGACCGGCGGCCTACGAGCAGTACTTC
CASSSHGTGGPAAYEQYF
>NA|TRBJ1-2|NA|14|TRBV5-5
TGTGCCAGCATCCTCGATACAGGACAAGTTGGCTACACCTTC
CASILDTGQVGYTF
>NA|TRBJ1-1|NA|14|TRBV10-2
TGCGCCAGCAAGTTTTCAGGCCCGAACACTGAAGCTTTCTTT
CASKFSGPNTEAFF
>NA|TRBJ2-1|NA|14|TRBV27
TGTGCCAGCAGCAATATAGAAACTAGATCTGAGCAGTTCTTC
CASSNIETRSEQFF
>NA|TRBJ2-2|NA|14|TRBV19
TGTGCCAGTAGTAGGGGGGCGAACACCGGGGAGCTGTTTTTT
CASSRGANTGELFF
>NA|TRBJ1-6|once|17|TRBV6-1
TGTGCCAGCAGTGAACCAGAAGACTTCTCCTATAATTCACCCCTCCACTTT
CASSEPEDFSYNSPLHF
>NA|TRBJ2-1|NA|18|TRBV7-6
TGTGCCAGCAGCTTAGCGGGCGGGATAGCACCTACTTACAATGAGCAGTTCTTC
CASSLAGGIAPTYNEQFF
>TRBD1|TRBJ1-3|NA|17|TRBV30
TGTGCCGGGACAGGGGGTAACACCCGTCCGGGAGGAAACACCATATATTTT
CAGTGGNTRPGGNTIYF
>NA|TRBJ2-5|NA|14|TRBV7-9
TGTGCCAGCAGCTCGACCCCAGGGATGGAGACCCAGTACTTC
CASSSTPGMETQYF
>NA|TRBJ2-7|NA|17|TRBV7-8
TGTGCCAGCAGCTTGGGGTTGCGGGGCTCTGGATCCTACGAGCAGTACTTC
CASSLGLRGSGSYEQYF
>NA|TRBJ1-1|NA|13|TRBV30
TGTGCCTGGAGAAAAGCCCGCACCACTGAAGCTTTCTTT
CAWRKARTTEAFF
>TRBD2|TRBJ2-2|NA|12|TRBV10-1
TGCGCCCGGGGGGGAAACACCGGGGAGCTGTTTTTT
CARGGNTGELFF
>NA|TRBJ2-7|NA|15|TRBV4-1
TGCGCCAGCAGCCAACCTTCCACAGGGATCTACGAGCAGTACTTC
CASSQPSTGIYEQYF
>NA|TRBJ1-3|NA|15|TRBV7-8
TGTGCCAGCAGCTTAGGCGGGGGCTCTGGAAACACCATATATTTT
CASSLGGGSGNTIYF
>TRBD2|TRBJ2-3|NA|21|TRBV4-1
TGCGCCAGCAGCCAAGAGGCCTTAATCAACCTCCTAGCGGGGGTCACAGATACGCAGTATTTT
CASSQEALINLLAGVTDTQYF
>NA|TRBJ1-2|NA|15|TRBV18
TGTGCCAGCTCACCATTGCCCCCAGGGCTGGGGGGCTACACCTTC
CASSPLPPGLGGYTF
>TRBD2|TRBJ2-2|NA|14|TRBV7-2
TGTGCCAGCAGCTTAGTACTAGCGGCCGGGGAGCTGTTTTTT
CASSLVLAAGELFF
>NA|TRBJ1-5|NA|14|TRBV4-1
TGCGCCAGCAGCCCTCAGGGGCACAATCAGCCCCAGCATTTT
CASSPQGHNQPQHF
>TRBD1|TRBJ1-4|NA|14|TRBV7-8
TGTGCCAGCACCTGGGACAGGATTAATGAAAAACTGTTTTTT
CASTWDRINEKLFF